These 2 T cell receptor beta chains share one sample of origin, sequenced in a study of T cells in Graves' hyperthyroidism and ophthalmopathy. What was amplified from RNA transcripts were TCR beta CDR3 regions. With the HTBI primer set, the TCR CDR3 went through a first round of RT-PCR. MiXCR, applied by TCRdb to the multiplex PCR reads, yields one record per CDR3 protein. The top ten clones hold roughly 7.9% of a sample with 250,000 to 300,000 distinct CDR3 sequences, approximately 15% of them seen once. Sequenced material: blood. Source of these receptors: a middle-aged woman with Graves' hyperthyroidism.

Ten or more counts support this clonotype. V usage is TRBV19 and J usage is TRBJ1-1; weak D call: TRBD1 (5 bases). CDR3 size: 13 residues. The germline V and J ends were trimmed by 2 bases and 3 bases, with 7 bases remaining between them. The germline V gene encodes CDR1 LNHDA and CDR2 SQIVND (reference sequence). This CDR3 reads CASSIQGHTEAFF. CDR3 DNA sequence: TGTGCCAGTAGTATACAGGGCCACACTGAAGCTTTCTTT.

With regard to this clonotype: A read error may explain this, as a much larger clone is one base away. V gene TRBV4-1 combines with J gene TRBJ2-7; the D is unclear. V lost 2 bases, J lost 0 bases, and 14 bases lay in between. The CDR3 has 16 residues. Germline CDR1 and CDR2: MGHRA and YSYEKL. The CDR3 loop is CASSQWRRVSSYEQYF. The CDR3 DNA follows: TGCGCCAGCAGCCAATGGAGACGGGTAAGCTCCTACGAGCAGTACTTC.